Listed below are T cell receptor beta chains from one sample, sequenced in a study of beta chain features in type 1 diabetes. The table came from immunoSEQ multiplex PCR; TCRdb's copy has only in-frame clones and leaves some out. The sample includes more than 120,000 clones, 8% to 13% of them seen just once. Sample: naive CD4+ T cells from blood. The source is a man aged 18 to 35 in good health. Each CDR3 is given with its conserved first and last residue. A D gene is named only where the DNA matches it firmly. Clone size is given for some rows only: seen once, a few or many times, or a class if the clone is expanded.

size: few; J: TRBJ1-2; V: TRBV28; D: .; DNA: TGTGCCAGCAGCAATGCGGGGCAGGGTAACTATGGCTACACCTTC; CDR3: CASSNAGQGNYGYTF
size: few; J: TRBJ2-1; V: TRBV5-1; D: .; DNA: TGCGCCAGCAGCTTGTGGTCCAGGGACAATGAGCAGTTCTTC; CDR3: CASSLWSRDNEQFF
size: few; J: TRBJ2-2; V: TRBV5-1; D: TRBD1; DNA: TGCGCCAGCAGCTCCGGGGACAGGGCGGCCGGGGAGCTGTTTTTT; CDR3: CASSSGDRAAGELFF
size: .; J: TRBJ2-7; V: TRBV7-2; D: .; DNA: TGTGCCAGCAGCGGATTCCAGGGCACCGAGCAGTACTTC; CDR3: CASSGFQGTEQYF
size: few; J: TRBJ2-5; V: TRBV15; D: TRBD2; DNA: TGTGCCACCAGCATATCTAGCGGGGGGTATGGAGAGACCCAGTACTTC; CDR3: CATSISSGGYGETQYF
size: few; J: TRBJ1-3; V: TRBV7-9; D: .; DNA: TGTGCCAGCAGCTTTGTAACCGCGGGACGGGCCTCTGGAAACACCATATATTTT; CDR3: CASSFVTAGRASGNTIYF
size: few; J: TRBJ2-1; V: TRBV6-5; D: .; DNA: TGTGCCAGCAGTTACGACAGCTACAATGAGCAGTTCTTC; CDR3: CASSYDSYNEQFF
size: few; J: TRBJ2-5; V: TRBV30; D: TRBD2; DNA: TGTGCCTGGAGTGTACCCGCGGGGGAAAGGACCCAGTACTTC; CDR3: CAWSVPAGERTQYF
size: .; J: TRBJ2-7; V: TRBV19; D: .; DNA: TGTGCCAGTAGTCGTACAGGGACCGAGCAGTACTTC; CDR3: CASSRTGTEQYF
size: .; J: TRBJ2-4; V: TRBV5-4; D: TRBD2; DNA: TGTGCCAGCAGCCCACTAGGGTTGACTAGCGGGGCCAAAAACATTCAGTACTTC; CDR3: CASSPLGLTSGAKNIQYF
size: many; J: TRBJ1-5; V: TRBV6-6; D: .; DNA: TGTGCCAGCAGTACAAACAGGGTAGAAGAGCCCCAGCATTTT; CDR3: CASSTNRVEEPQHF
size: .; J: TRBJ1-5; V: TRBV7-2; D: .; DNA: TGTGCCAGCAGCTTAGCGGGGGGAGGCAATCAGCCCCAGCATTTT; CDR3: CASSLAGGGNQPQHF
size: few; J: TRBJ2-1; V: TRBV15; D: TRBD2; DNA: TGTGCCACCAGCAGAGAGGTCCGACTAGCGGATCAAGACAATGAGCAGTTCTTC; CDR3: CATSREVRLADQDNEQFF
size: few; J: TRBJ2-5; V: TRBV9; D: TRBD1; DNA: TGTGCCAGCAGCGCCCGACAGGGGCGGAAGCAAGAGACCCAGTACTTC; CDR3: CASSARQGRKQETQYF
size: few; J: TRBJ2-1; V: TRBV9; D: TRBD2; DNA: TGTGCCAGCAGCGTATTACGGGAGGCATACAATGAGCAGTTCTTC; CDR3: CASSVLREAYNEQFF
size: few; J: TRBJ1-5; V: TRBV19; D: .; DNA: TGTGCCAGTAGTCCCCCCGACAGCGCCTATAGCAATCAGCCCCAGCATTTT; CDR3: CASSPPDSAYSNQPQHF
size: .; J: TRBJ1-1; V: TRBV7-9; D: .; DNA: TGTGCCAGCAGCACTAACGGGGTTGAAGCTTTCTTT; CDR3: CASSTNGVEAFF
size: many; J: TRBJ2-5; V: TRBV14; D: .; DNA: TGTGCCAGCAGCCGGGCACCACAAGAGACCCAGTACTTC; CDR3: CASSRAPQETQYF
size: .; J: TRBJ2-5; V: TRBV5-1; D: TRBD1; DNA: TGCGCCAGCAGCTGGACAGGGGGAGAGACCCAGTACTTC; CDR3: CASSWTGGETQYF
size: many; J: TRBJ1-2; V: TRBV15; D: .; DNA: TGTGCCACCAGCCTTGCGCGGCTTTCCGGCTACACCTTC; CDR3: CATSLARLSGYTF
size: few; J: TRBJ2-5; V: TRBV7-9; D: .; DNA: TGTGCCAGCAGTACGGGGAGCGCCCAAGAGACCCAGTACTTC; CDR3: CASSTGSAQETQYF
size: few; J: TRBJ2-7; V: TRBV19; D: TRBD1; DNA: TGTGCCAGTAGCCCCGGGACAGGGGAATACGAGCAGTACTTC; CDR3: CASSPGTGEYEQYF
size: .; J: TRBJ2-3; V: TRBV7-9; D: .; DNA: TGTGCAGCGGCGAGAACGGCGCGGGATACGCAGTATTTT; CDR3: CAAARTARDTQYF
size: .; J: TRBJ2-1; V: TRBV5-1; D: .; DNA: TGCGCCAGCAGCGTGGACGGTACCTACAATGAGCAGTTCTTC; CDR3: CASSVDGTYNEQFF
size: many; J: TRBJ2-7; V: TRBV6-5; D: .; DNA: TGTGCCAGCAGTCCGCCGGGCGGGGGCGCGCAGTACTTC; CDR3: CASSPPGGGAQYF
size: .; J: TRBJ2-2; V: TRBV5-6; D: .; DNA: TGTGCCAGCACCTTAACAGGGCGGGACACCGGGGAGCTGTTTTTT; CDR3: CASTLTGRDTGELFF
size: few; J: TRBJ2-3; V: TRBV6-1; D: .; DNA: TGTGCCACCACCCTGCGGGCAGATACGCAGTATTTT; CDR3: CATTLRADTQYF
size: .; J: TRBJ2-3; V: TRBV7-6; D: .; DNA: TGTGCCAGCAGCTTAGCGGGGGCCACCCCAGATACGCAGTATTTT; CDR3: CASSLAGATPDTQYF
size: many; J: TRBJ1-4; V: TRBV7-8; D: .; DNA: TGTGCCAGCAGCCGGGACAACCTTAATGAAAAACTGTTTTTT; CDR3: CASSRDNLNEKLFF
size: .; J: TRBJ1-4; V: TRBV18; D: TRBD1; DNA: TGTGCCAGCTCACTGGACAGGGTTGGTGAAAAACTGTTTTTT; CDR3: CASSLDRVGEKLFF
size: .; J: TRBJ1-6; V: TRBV5-1; D: TRBD1; DNA: TGCGCCAGCAGTCCCACCGGGACAGCTAATTCACCCCTCCACTTT; CDR3: CASSPTGTANSPLHF
size: .; J: TRBJ2-5; V: TRBV2; D: TRBD2; DNA: TGTGCCAGCACCCTGGGGAGGGTCCAAGAGACCCAGTACTTC; CDR3: CASTLGRVQETQYF
size: few; J: TRBJ2-3; V: TRBV14; D: TRBD2; DNA: TGTGCCAGCAGCCCCCTAGCGGGGGTGGCAGATACGCAGTATTTT; CDR3: CASSPLAGVADTQYF
size: .; J: TRBJ1-5; V: TRBV7-2; D: TRBD1; DNA: TGTGCCAGCAGCTCGACCGGGACAGAGAATCAGCCCCAGCATTTT; CDR3: CASSSTGTENQPQHF
size: few; J: TRBJ2-7; V: TRBV7-9; D: .; DNA: TGTGCCAGCAGCTCCGTCTACGAGCAGTACTTC; CDR3: CASSSVYEQYF
size: .; J: TRBJ2-3; V: TRBV23-1; D: .; DNA: TGCGCCAGCAGTCCAGGGGGGCCTGCTAGCACAGATACGCAGTATTTT; CDR3: CASSPGGPASTDTQYF
size: .; J: TRBJ1-4; V: TRBV5-8; D: .; DNA: TGTGCCAGCAGCTTGGACAGTAACAATGAAAAACTGTTTTTT; CDR3: CASSLDSNNEKLFF
size: few; J: TRBJ1-5; V: TRBV18; D: TRBD1; DNA: TGTGCCAGCTCACAGGACAGGGAGCAGCCCCAGCATTTT; CDR3: CASSQDREQPQHF
size: few; J: TRBJ1-4; V: TRBV5-1; D: .; DNA: TGCGCCAGCAGCTTCCAGTCGAATGAAAAACTGTTTTTT; CDR3: CASSFQSNEKLFF
size: few; J: TRBJ1-2; V: TRBV4-3; D: .; DNA: TGCGCCAGCAGCCAACAAAACACAGGGAACTATGGCTACACCTTC; CDR3: CASSQQNTGNYGYTF
size: .; J: TRBJ2-7; V: TRBV27; D: TRBD1; DNA: TGTGCCAGCAGTTTATCGGGGACAGGCCTCTCCTACGAGCAGTACTTC; CDR3: CASSLSGTGLSYEQYF
size: few; J: TRBJ2-2; V: TRBV5-1; D: .; DNA: TGCGCCAGCAGCTCAGCGAGAGGGAACACCGGGGAGCTGTTTTTT; CDR3: CASSSARGNTGELFF